This paragraph reports one T cell receptor (beta chain). Its antigen is not identified. The data were taken from a study of CXCR3-negative and CXCR3-positive naive CD8 T cells. Study overall: The total count of TRB reads reached 120 million to 150 million, and each library contributed about 1.5 +/- 0.3 million.

UMI-tagged TRB cDNA libraries were built via 5' RACE. TCRdb re-called the 5' RACE reads and gives one entry per CDR3 protein, without DNA. This sample's clone table lists 6,600 or so distinct CDR3 sequences. General study results and limits: Naive cells with CXCR3 showed TRB CDR3s that were more hydrophobic than those in CXCR3-negative naive cells. Much lower diversity was found in memory CD8+ cells, while both naive subsets had comparably high diversity.

Germline lookup yields CDR1 SQVTM and CDR2 ANQGSEA. The CDR3 extends over 13 amino acids. The sample taken for sequencing was naive CXCR3+ CD8+ T cells from blood. The sample's subset: CD45RO-CCR7+CD27+CD95- naive CD8+ T cells expressing CXCR3 (TNR3+). This chain uses TRBV29-1 with TRBJ2-3; TCRdb's D call, TRBD1, is unchecked because there is no DNA. The origin of this receptor is a human donor in good health. Some clones in this sample may be carry-over from other donors' samples. The CDR3 sequence is CSVDRENTDTQYF.